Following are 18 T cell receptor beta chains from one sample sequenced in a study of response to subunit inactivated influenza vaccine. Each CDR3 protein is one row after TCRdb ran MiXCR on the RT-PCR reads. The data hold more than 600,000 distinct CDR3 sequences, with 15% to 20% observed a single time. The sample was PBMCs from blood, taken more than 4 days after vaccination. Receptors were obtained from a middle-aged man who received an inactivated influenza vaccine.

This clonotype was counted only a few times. Here the CDR3 DNA reads TGCAGTGCTAGAGGGTTAGCGGGAGGAGGGACCGGGGAGCTGTTTTTT. It codes for CSARGLAGGGTGELFF. V gene TRBV20-1 combines with J gene TRBJ2-2; 10 positions agree with TRBD2. CDR3 length: 16 residues. Trimming removed 1 base from V and 5 bases from J; junction bases left unmatched: 7. CDR1 is DFQATT and CDR2 is SNEGSKA in the germline V gene (reference sequence).

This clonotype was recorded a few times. This CDR3 reads CSASLTGQLNEQFF. CDR3 DNA: TGCAGTGCTAGCTTGACTGGACAGTTGAATGAGCAGTTCTTC. This chain links TRBV20-1 with TRBJ2-1, with a weak D call TRBD1 (6 bases). The germline gives CDR1 DFQATT, CDR2 SNEGSKA (reference sequence). Trimming left V 3 bases short and J 7 bases short, with 16 bases between. The CDR3 loop spans 14 amino acids.

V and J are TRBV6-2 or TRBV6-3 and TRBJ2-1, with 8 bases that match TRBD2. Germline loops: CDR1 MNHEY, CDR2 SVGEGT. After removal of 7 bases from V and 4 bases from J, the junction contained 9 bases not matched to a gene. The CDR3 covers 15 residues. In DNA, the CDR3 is TGTGCCAGCACCGGACTAGCCAACCTGTACAATGAGCAGTTCTTC. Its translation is CASTGLANLYNEQFF.

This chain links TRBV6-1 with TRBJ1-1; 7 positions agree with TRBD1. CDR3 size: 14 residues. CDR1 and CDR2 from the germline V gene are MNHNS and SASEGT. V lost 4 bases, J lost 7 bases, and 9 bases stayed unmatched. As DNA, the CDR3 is TGTGCCAGCAGTGGATTCCGGGACAGCAGTGAAGCTTTCTTT. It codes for CASSGFRDSSEAFF.

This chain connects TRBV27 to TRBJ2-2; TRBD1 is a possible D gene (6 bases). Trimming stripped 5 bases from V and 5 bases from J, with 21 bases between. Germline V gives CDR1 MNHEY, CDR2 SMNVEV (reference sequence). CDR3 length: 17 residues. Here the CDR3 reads CASSPLSLQGWTGELFF. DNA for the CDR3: TGTGCCAGCAGTCCCCTTTCTCTACAGGGTTGGACCGGGGAGCTGTTTTTT.

The CDR3 sequence: CASSLQFGTEAFF. In DNA form, the CDR3 reads TGTGCCAGCAGCCTACAGTTTGGCACTGAAGCTTTCTTT. The rearrangement joins TRBV7-2 to TRBJ1-1, with D uncertain. Trimming shortened V by 5 bases and J by 4 bases, and 11 bases separated the two germline ends. CDR3 length: 13 residues. Germline V gene data show CDR1 as SGHTA and CDR2 as FQGNSA.

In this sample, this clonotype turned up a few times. CDR3 amino acids: CASRYRIQETQYF. In DNA, the CDR3 is TGTGCCAGCAGGTACAGGATCCAAGAGACCCAGTACTTC. This sequence joins TRBV7-2 and TRBJ2-5, with D tentatively TRBD1 (5 bases). CDR3 length: 13 residues. V lost 6 bases and J lost 1, with 9 bases in between. Germline loops: CDR1 SGHTA, CDR2 FQGNSA.

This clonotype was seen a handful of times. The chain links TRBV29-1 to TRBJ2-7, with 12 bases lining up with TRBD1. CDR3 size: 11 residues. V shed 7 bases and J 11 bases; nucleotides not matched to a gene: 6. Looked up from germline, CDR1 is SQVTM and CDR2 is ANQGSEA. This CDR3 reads CSAGTGGVKYF. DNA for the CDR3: TGCAGCGCCGGGACAGGGGGCGTTAAGTACTTC.

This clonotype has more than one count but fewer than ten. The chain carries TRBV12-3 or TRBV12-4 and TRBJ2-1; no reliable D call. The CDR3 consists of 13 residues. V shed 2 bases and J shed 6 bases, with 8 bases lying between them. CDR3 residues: CASSLIGVNEQFF. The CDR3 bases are TGTGCCAGCAGTTTAATTGGAGTCAATGAGCAGTTCTTC.

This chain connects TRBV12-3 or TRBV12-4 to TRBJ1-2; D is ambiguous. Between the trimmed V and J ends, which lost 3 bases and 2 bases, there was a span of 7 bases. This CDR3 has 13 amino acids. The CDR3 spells CASSLDANYGYTF. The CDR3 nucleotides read TGTGCCAGCAGTTTGGACGCCAACTATGGCTACACCTTC.

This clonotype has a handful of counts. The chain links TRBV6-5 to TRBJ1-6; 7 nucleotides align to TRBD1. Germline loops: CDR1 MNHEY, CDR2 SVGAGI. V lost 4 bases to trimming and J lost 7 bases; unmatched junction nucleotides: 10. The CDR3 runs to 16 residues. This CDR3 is CASSSLGQAINSPLHF. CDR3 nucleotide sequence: TGTGCCAGCAGTTCCCTCGGACAGGCGATAAATTCACCCCTCCACTTT.

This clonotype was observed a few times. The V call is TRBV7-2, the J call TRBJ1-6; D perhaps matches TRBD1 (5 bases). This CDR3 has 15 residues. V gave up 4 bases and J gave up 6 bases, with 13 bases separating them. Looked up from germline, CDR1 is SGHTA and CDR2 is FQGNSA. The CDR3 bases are TGTGCCAGCAGCTACGACAGCTTCCTTAATTCACCCCTCCACTTT. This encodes CASSYDSFLNSPLHF.

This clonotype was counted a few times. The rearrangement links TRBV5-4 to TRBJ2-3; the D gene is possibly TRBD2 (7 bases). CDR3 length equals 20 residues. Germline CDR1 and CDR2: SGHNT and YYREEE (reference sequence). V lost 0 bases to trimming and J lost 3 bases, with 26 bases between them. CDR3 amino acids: CASSLATRGWGGRGTDTQYF. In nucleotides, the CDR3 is TGTGCCAGCAGCTTGGCGACAAGGGGGTGGGGGGGCCGTGGAACAGATACGCAGTATTTT.

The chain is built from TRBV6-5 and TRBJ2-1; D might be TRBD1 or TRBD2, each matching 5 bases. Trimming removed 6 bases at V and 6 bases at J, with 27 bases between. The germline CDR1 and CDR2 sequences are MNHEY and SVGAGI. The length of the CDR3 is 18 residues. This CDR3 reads CASSYTGAGPRYGNEQFF. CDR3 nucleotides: TGTGCCAGCAGCTATACCGGGGCAGGGCCGAGGTATGGCAATGAGCAGTTCTTC.

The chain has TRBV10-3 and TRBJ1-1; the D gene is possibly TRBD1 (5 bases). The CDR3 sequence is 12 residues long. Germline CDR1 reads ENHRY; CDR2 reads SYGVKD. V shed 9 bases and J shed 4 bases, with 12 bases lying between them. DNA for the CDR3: TGTGCCATTACGGTCGGGGGCACTGAAGCTTTCTTT. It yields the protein CAITVGGTEAFF.

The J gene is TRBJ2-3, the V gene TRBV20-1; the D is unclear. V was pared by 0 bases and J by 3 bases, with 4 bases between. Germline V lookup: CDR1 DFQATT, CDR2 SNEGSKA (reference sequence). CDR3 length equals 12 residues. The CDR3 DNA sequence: TGCAGTGCTAGAGATACTACAGATACGCAGTATTTT. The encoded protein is CSARDTTDTQYF.

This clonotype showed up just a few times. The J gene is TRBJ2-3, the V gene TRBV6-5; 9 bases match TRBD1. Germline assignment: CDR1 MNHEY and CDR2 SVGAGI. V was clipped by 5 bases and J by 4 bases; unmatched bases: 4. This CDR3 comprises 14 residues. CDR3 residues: CASSNRQGADTQYF. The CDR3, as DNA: TGTGCCAGCAGTAACCGACAGGGGGCAGATACGCAGTATTTT.

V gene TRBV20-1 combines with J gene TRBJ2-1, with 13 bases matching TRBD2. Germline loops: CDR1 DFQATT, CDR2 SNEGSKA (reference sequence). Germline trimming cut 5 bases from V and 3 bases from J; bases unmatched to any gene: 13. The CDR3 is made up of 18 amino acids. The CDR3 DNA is TGCAGTGCTGCAGGGACTAGCGGGGACGGACCCCACTACAATGAGCAGTTCTTC. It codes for CSAAGTSGDGPHYNEQFF.